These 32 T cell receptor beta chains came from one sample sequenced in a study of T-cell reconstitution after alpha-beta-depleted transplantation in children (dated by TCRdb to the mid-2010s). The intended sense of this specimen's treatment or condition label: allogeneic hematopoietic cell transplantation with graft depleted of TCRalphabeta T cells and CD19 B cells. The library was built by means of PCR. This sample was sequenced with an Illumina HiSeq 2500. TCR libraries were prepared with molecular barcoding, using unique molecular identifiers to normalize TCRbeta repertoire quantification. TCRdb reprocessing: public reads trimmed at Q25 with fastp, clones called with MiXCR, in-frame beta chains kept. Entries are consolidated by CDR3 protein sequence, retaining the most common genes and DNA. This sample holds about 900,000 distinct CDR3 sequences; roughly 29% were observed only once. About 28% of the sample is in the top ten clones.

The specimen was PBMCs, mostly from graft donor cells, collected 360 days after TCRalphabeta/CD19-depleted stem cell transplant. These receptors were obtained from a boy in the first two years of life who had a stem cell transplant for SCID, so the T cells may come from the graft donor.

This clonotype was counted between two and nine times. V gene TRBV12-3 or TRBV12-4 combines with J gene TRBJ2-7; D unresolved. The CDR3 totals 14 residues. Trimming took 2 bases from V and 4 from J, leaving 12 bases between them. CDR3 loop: CASSLSLERYEQYF. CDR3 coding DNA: TGTGCCAGCAGTTTAAGCTTGGAACGGTACGAGCAGTACTTC.

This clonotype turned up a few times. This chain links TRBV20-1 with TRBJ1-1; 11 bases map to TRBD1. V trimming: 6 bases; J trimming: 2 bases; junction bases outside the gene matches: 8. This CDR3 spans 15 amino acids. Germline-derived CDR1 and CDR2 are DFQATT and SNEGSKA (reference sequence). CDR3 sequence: CSAPGTGGRNTEAFF. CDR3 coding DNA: TGCAGTGCCCCCGGGACAGGGGGGCGAAACACTGAAGCTTTCTTT.

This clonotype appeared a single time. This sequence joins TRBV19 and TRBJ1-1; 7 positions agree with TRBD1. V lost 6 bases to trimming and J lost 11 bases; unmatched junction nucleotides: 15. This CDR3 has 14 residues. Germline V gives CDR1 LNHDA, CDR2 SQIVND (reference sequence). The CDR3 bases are TGTGCCAGTAGCATGGGACAGACCCTCACAGACGCTTTCTTT. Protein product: CASSMGQTLTDAFF.

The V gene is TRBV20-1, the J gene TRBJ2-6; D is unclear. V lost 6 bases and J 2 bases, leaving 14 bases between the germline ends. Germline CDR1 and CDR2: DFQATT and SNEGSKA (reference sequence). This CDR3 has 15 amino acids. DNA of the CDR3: TGCAGTGCCCACCCTCCGGTCCCTGGGGCCAACGTCCTGACTTTC. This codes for CSAHPPVPGANVLTF.

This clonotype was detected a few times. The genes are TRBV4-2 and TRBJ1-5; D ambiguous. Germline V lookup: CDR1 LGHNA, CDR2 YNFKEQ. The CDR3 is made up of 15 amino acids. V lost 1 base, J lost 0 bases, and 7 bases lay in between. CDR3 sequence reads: CASSQGLPSNQPQHF. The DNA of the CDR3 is TGTGCCAGCAGCCAAGGTCTGCCTAGCAATCAGCCCCAGCATTTT.

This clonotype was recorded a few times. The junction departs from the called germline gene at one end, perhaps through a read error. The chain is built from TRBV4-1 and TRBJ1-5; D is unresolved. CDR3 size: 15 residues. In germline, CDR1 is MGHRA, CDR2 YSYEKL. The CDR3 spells CASSQEGGRNQPQHF. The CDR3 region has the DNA TGTGCCAGCAGCCAAGAAGGAGGTCGCAATCAGCCCCAGCATTTT.

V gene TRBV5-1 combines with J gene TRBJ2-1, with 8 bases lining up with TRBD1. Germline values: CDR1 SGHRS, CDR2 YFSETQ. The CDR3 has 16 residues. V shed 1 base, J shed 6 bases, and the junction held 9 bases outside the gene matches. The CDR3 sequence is CASSLLGQGAGNEQFF. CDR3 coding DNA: TGCGCCAGCAGCTTGCTGGGGCAGGGGGCAGGCAATGAGCAGTTCTTC.

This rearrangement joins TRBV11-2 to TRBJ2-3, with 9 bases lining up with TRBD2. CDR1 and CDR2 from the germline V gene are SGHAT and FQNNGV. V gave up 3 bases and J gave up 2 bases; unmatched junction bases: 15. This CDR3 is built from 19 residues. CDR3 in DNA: TGTGCCAGCAGCTTTACTCACCTTAGCGGGGGCTTCTTCACAGATACGCAGTATTTT. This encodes CASSFTHLSGGFFTDTQYF.

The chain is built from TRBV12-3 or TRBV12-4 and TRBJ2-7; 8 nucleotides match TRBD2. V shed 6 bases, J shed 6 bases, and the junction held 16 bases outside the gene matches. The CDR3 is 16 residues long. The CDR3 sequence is CASSPIGGAAYVEQYF. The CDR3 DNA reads TGTGCCAGCAGCCCGATCGGGGGGGCGGCCTATGTCGAGCAGTACTTC.

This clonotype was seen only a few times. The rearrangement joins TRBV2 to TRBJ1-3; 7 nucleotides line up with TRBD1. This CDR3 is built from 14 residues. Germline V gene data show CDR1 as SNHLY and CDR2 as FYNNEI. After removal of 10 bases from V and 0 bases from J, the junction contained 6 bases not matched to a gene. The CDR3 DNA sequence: TGTGCCACCAAGGGACAGAGCTCTGGAAACACCATATATTTT. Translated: CATKGQSSGNTIYF.

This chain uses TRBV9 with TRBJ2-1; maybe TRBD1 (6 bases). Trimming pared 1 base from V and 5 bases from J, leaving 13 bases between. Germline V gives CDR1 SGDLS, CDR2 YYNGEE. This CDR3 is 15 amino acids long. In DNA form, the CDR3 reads TGTGCCAGCAGCGTAACCACAGGGCCTCACAATGAGCAGTTCTTC. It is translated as CASSVTTGPHNEQFF.

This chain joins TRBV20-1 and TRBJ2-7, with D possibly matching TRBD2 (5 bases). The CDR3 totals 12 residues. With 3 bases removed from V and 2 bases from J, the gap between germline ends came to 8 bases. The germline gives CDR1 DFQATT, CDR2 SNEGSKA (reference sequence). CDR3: CSARRVPYEQYF. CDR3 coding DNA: TGCAGTGCTAGGCGGGTGCCCTACGAGCAGTACTTC.

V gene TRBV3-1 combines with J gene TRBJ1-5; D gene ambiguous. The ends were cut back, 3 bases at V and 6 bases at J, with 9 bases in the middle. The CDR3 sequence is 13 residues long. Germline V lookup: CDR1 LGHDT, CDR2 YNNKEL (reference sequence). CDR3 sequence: CASSQLGIQPQHF. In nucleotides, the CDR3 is TGTGCCAGCAGCCAGCTGGGAATTCAGCCCCAGCATTTT.

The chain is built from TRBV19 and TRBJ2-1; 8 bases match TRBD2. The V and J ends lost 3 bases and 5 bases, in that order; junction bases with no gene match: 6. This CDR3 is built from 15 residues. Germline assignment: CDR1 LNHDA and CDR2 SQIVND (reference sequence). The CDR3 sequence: CASSMGLEVNNEQFF. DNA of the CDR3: TGTGCCAGTAGTATGGGACTAGAGGTAAACAATGAGCAGTTCTTC.

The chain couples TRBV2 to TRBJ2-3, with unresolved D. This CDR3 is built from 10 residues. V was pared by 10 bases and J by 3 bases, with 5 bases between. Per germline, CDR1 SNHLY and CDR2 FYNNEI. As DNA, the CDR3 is TGTGCCACCTTGACAGATACGCAGTATTTT. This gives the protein CATLTDTQYF.

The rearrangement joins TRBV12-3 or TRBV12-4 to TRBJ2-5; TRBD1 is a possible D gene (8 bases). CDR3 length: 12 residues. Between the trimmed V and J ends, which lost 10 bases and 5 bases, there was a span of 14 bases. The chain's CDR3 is CATTGGEETQYF. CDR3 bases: TGTGCCACCACAGGGGGGGAGGAGACCCAGTACTTC.

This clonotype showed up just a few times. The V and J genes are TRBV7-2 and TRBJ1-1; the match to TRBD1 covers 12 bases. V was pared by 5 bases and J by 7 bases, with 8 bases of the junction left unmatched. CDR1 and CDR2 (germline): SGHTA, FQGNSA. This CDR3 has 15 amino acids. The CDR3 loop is CASSRRDRGLSEAFF. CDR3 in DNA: TGTGCCAGCAGCCGCCGGGACAGGGGGCTTAGTGAAGCTTTCTTT. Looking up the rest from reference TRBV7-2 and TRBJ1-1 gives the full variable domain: GAGVSQSPSNKVTEKGKDVELRCDPISGHTALYWYRQSLGQGLEFLIYFQGNSAPDKSGLPSDRFSAERTGGSVSTLTIQRTQQEDSAVYLCASSRRDRGLSEAFFGQGTRLTVV.

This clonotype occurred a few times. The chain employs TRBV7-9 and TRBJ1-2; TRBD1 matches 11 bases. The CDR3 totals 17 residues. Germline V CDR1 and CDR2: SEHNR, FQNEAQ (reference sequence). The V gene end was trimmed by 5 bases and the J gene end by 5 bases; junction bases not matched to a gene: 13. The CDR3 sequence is CASSPSDRGLRWYGYTF. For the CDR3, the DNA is TGTGCCAGCAGCCCGTCGGACAGGGGGCTGAGATGGTATGGCTACACCTTC.

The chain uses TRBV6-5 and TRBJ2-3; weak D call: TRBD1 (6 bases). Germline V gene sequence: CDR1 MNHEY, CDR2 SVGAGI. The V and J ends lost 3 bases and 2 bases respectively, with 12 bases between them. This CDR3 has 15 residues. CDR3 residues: CASSYWWGHTDTQYF. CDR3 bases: TGTGCCAGCAGTTATTGGTGGGGGCACACAGATACGCAGTATTTT.

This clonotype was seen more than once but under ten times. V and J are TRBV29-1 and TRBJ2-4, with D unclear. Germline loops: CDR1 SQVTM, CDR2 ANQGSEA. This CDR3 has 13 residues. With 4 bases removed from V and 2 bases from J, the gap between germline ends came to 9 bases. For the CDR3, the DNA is TGCAGCGTTGTCAAGAGCTCCAAAAACATTCAGTACTTC. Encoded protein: CSVVKSSKNIQYF.

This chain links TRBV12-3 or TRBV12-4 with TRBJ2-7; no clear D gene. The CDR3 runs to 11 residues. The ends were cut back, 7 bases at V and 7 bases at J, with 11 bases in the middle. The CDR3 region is CASTLGIEQYF. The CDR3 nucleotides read TGTGCCAGCACCCTTGGGATAGAGCAGTACTTC.

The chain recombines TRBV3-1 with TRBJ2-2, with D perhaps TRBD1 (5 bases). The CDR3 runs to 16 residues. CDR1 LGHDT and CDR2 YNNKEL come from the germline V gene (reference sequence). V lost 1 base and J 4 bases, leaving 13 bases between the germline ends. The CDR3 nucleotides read TGTGCCAGCAGCCAAGGGGGAAGGGGCCCCACCGGGGAGCTGTTTTTT. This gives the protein CASSQGGRGPTGELFF.

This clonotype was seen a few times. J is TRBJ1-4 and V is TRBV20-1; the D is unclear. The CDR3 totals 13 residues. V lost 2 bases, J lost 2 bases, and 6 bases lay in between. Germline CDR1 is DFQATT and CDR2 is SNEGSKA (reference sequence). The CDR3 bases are TGCAGTGCTAGACGGCACACTAATGAAAAACTGTTTTTT. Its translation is CSARRHTNEKLFF.

CDR3 sequence: CSGSGGYGYTF. The CDR3 nucleotides read TGCAGCGGGTCAGGGGGATATGGCTACACCTTC. V usage is TRBV29-1 and J usage is TRBJ1-2; 7 bases map to TRBD1. This CDR3 contains 11 residues. V lost 7 bases, J lost 5 bases, and 4 bases stayed unmatched. CDR1 SQVTM and CDR2 ANQGSEA come from the germline V gene.

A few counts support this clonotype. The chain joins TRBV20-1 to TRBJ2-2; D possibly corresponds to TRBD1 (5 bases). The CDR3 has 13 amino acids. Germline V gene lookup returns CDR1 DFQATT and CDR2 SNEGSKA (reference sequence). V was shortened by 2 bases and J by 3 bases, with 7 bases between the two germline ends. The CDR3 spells CSARRGYTGELFF. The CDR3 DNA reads TGCAGTGCTAGAAGGGGTTACACCGGGGAGCTGTTTTTT.

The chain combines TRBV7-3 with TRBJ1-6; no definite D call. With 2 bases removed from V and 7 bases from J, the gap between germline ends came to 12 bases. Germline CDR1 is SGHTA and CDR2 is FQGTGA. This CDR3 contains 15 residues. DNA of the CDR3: TGTGCCAGCAGCTTAGGGGTGCAACCCAATTCACCCCTCCACTTT. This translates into CASSLGVQPNSPLHF. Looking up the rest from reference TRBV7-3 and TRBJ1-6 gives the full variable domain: GAGVSQTPSNKVTEKGKYVELRCDPISGHTALYWYRQSLGQGPEFLIYFQGTGAADDSGLPNDRFFAVRPEGSVSTLKIQRTERGDSAVYLCASSLGVQPNSPLHFGNGTRLTVT.

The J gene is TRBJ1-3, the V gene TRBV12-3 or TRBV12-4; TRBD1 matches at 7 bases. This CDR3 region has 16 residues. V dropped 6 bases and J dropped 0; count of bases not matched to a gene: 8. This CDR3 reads CASSSLRTGSGNTIYF. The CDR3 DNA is TGTGCCAGCAGCTCCCTCAGGACAGGCTCTGGAAACACCATATATTTT.

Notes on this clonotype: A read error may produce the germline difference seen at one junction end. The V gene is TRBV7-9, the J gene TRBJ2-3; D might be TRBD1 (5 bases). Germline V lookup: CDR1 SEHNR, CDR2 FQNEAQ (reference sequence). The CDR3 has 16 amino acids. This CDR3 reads CVSSLVKWQGRDTQYF. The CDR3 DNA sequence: TGTGTCAGCAGCTTAGTAAAATGGCAGGGCCGGGATACGCAGTATTTT.

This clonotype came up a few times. The CDR3 spells CSVRNRGSTYEQYF. In DNA form, the CDR3 reads TGCAGCGTTCGAAATCGGGGGTCTACCTACGAGCAGTACTTC. The chain joins TRBV29-1 to TRBJ2-7, with a tentative D call TRBD2 (6 bases). Germline lookup yields CDR1 SQVTM and CDR2 ANQGSEA. Trimming removed 5 bases from V and 2 bases from J, with 16 bases in between. The CDR3 runs to 14 residues.

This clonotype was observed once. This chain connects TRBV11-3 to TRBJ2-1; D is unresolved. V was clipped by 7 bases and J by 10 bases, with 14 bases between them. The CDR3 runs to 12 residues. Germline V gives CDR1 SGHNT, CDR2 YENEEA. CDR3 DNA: TGTGCCAGCACAGGTCCCAAGACAGAGCAGTTCTTC. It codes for CASTGPKTEQFF.

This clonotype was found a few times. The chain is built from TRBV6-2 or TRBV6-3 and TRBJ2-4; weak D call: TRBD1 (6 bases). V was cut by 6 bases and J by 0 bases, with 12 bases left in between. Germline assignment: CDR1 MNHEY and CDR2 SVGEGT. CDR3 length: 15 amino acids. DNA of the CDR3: TGTGCCAGCAGCGTAAACAGGGCAGCCAAAAACATTCAGTACTTC. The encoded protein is CASSVNRAAKNIQYF.

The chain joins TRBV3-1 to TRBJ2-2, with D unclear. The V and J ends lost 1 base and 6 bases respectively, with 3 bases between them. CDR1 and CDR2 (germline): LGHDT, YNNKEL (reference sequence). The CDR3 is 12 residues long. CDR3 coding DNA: TGTGCCAGCAGCCAAGTGCCCGGGGAGCTGTTTTTT. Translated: CASSQVPGELFF.